The 30 T cell receptor beta chains below all came from one sample that was sequenced in a study of post-analysis software for immune sequencing data. Included in the TCR beta cDNA libraries were unique molecular identifiers. In TCRdb, the PCR reads were re-called with MiXCR into one record per CDR3 protein. This sample has around 700,000 distinct CDR3 sequences; roughly three fifths occur once, and the top ten carry around 10%. Notes on the study in general: There were a few TRBV segments more frequent in patients than controls, and TRBV5-6, TRBV5-1 and TRBV20-1 were among them.

Their antigens remain unidentified. Material for sequencing was blood. The receptors shown here come from a girl aged 2 to 10 with multiple sclerosis.

CDR3 sequence: CASIARYEQFF. The CDR3 nucleotides are TGTGCCAGCATCGCACGTTATGAGCAGTTCTTC. V usage is TRBV27 and J usage is TRBJ2-1; D gene ambiguous. The CDR3 contains 11 residues. Trimming shortened V by 7 bases and J by 8 bases, and 9 bases separated the two germline ends. Germline CDR1 reads MNHEY; CDR2 reads SMNVEV (reference sequence).

This chain uses TRBV6-2 or TRBV6-3 with TRBJ2-1; maybe TRBD2 (5 bases). The V and J ends lost 5 bases and 0 bases respectively, with 11 bases between them. The CDR3 extends over 15 amino acids. The germline gives CDR1 MNHEY, CDR2 SVGEGT. The CDR3, as DNA: TGTGCCAGCAGTCGGACTTTTATCTCCTACAATGAGCAGTTCTTC. Its translation is CASSRTFISYNEQFF.

The J gene is TRBJ2-3, the V gene TRBV11-2; 10 positions match TRBD2. Germline V CDR1 and CDR2: SGHAT, FQNNGV. The CDR3 has 16 amino acids. Losses at the gene ends were 2 bases for V and 1 base for J; bases not matched to a gene: 3. CDR3 region: CASSLPSGGGTDTQYF. The CDR3 DNA reads TGTGCCAGCAGCTTACCTAGCGGGGGCGGCACAGATACGCAGTATTTT. The variable domain in full, completed from reference TRBV11-2 and TRBJ2-3, reads EAGVAQSPRYKIIEKRQSVAFWCNPISGHATLYWYQQILGQGPKLLIQFQNNGVVDDSQLPKDRFSAERLKGVDSTLKIQPAKLEDSAVYLCASSLPSGGGTDTQYFGPGTRLTVL.

This clonotype was observed a handful of times. This chain uses TRBV9 with TRBJ2-1, with D tentatively TRBD2 (9 bases). The CDR3 extends over 16 amino acids. V lost 7 bases and J 4 bases, leaving 21 bases between the germline ends. The V gene's germline CDR1 is SGDLS and CDR2 YYNGEE. The DNA for the CDR3 is TGTGCCAGCCAGGGGGCTACTAGCGGGCTATACAATGAGCAGTTCTTC. It encodes CASQGATSGLYNEQFF.

CDR3 sequence reads: CSALSGGATYNEQFF. CDR3 DNA: TGCAGTGCCCTTAGCGGGGGGGCCACCTACAATGAGCAGTTCTTC. The chain couples TRBV20-1 to TRBJ2-1; 11 nucleotides line up with TRBD2. The CDR3 is 15 amino acids. Germline V gives CDR1 DFQATT, CDR2 SNEGSKA (reference sequence). V shed 6 bases, J shed 2 bases, and the junction held 6 bases outside the gene matches.

The chain carries TRBV30 and TRBJ2-6, with no clear D. Germline-derived CDR1 and CDR2 are GTSNPN and SVGIG (reference sequence). The ends were cut back, 2 bases at V and 1 base at J, with 9 bases in the middle. The CDR3 is 15 residues long. CDR3: CAWSTSRSGANVLTF. CDR3 DNA sequence: TGTGCCTGGAGTACCTCGAGGTCTGGGGCCAACGTCCTGACTTTC.

The gene calls are TRBV12-3 or TRBV12-4 and TRBJ2-3; D is perhaps TRBD1 or TRBD2 (5 bases each). The CDR3 runs 13 residues. The V end was cut by 9 bases, the J end by 2 bases, with 12 bases between. Written as DNA, the CDR3 is TGTGCCAGTCGACGGGACCCCACAGATACGCAGTATTTT. Translation: CASRRDPTDTQYF.

The rearrangement joins TRBV9 to TRBJ2-7; 8 bases align to TRBD2. Unmatched junction bases numbered 5, after V lost 3 bases and J lost 0 bases. Germline loops: CDR1 SGDLS, CDR2 YYNGEE. The CDR3 loop spans 15 amino acids. The CDR3 nucleotides are TGTGCCAGCAGCGGGAATAGCGGGACCTCCTACGAGCAGTACTTC. Protein product: CASSGNSGTSYEQYF.

V is TRBV20-1 and J is TRBJ2-1; TRBD2 matches 7 bases. Germline values: CDR1 DFQATT, CDR2 SNEGSKA (reference sequence). Trimming removed 5 bases from V and 6 bases from J; junction bases left unmatched: 7. There are 13 residues in the CDR3. The CDR3 region is CSAQTLAVNEQFF. The CDR3 DNA follows: TGCAGTGCTCAGACCCTAGCGGTCAATGAGCAGTTCTTC.

V usage is TRBV7-6 and J usage is TRBJ1-6, with TRBD1 matching over 8 bases. Germline V CDR1 and CDR2: SGHVS, FNYEAQ. The length of the CDR3 is 16 residues. Unmatched junction bases numbered 10, after V lost 6 bases and J lost 6 bases. This CDR3 reads CASSKGTGALNSPLHF. The DNA of the CDR3 is TGTGCCAGCAGTAAAGGGACAGGCGCTCTTAATTCACCCCTCCACTTT. Based on the CDR3 plus reference TRBV7-6 and TRBJ1-6, the full variable domain is GAGVSQSPRYKVTKRGQDVALRCDPISGHVSLYWYRQALGQGPEFLTYFNYEAQQDKSGLPNDRFSAERPEGSISTLTIQRTEQRDSAMYRCASSKGTGALNSPLHFGNGTRLTVT.

The rearrangement uses TRBV7-3 and TRBJ2-1; 9 bases match TRBD2. The CDR3 is made up of 16 amino acids. Germline CDR1 is SGHTA and CDR2 is FQGTGA. V shed 1 base, J shed 10 bases, and the junction held 11 bases outside the gene matches. CDR3 sequence: CASSLSRTSGQEEQFF. The CDR3 region has the DNA TGTGCCAGCAGCTTAAGCCGCACTAGCGGGCAGGAGGAGCAGTTCTTC.

The chain uses TRBV20-1 and TRBJ2-7, with D possibly called TRBD1 or TRBD2 (5 bases each). The CDR3 loop spans 14 amino acids. Trimming removed 4 bases at V and 0 bases at J, with 13 bases between. The V gene's germline CDR1 is DFQATT and CDR2 SNEGSKA (reference sequence). CDR3 coding DNA: TGCAGTGCTAAAGGGACGGCCAGCTCCTACGAGCAGTACTTC. This translates into CSAKGTASSYEQYF.

This clonotype occurred a few times. The rearrangement links TRBV20-1 to TRBJ2-1; tentative D call: TRBD1 (6 bases). Trimming took off 6 bases at V and 9 bases at J, with 24 bases between the two ends. The length of the CDR3 is 15 residues. The germline V gene has CDR1 DFQATT and CDR2 SNEGSKA (reference sequence). As DNA, the CDR3 is TGCAGTGCGAGAACAGGGTCCCGGATTTATGGTGAGCAGTTCTTC. It encodes CSARTGSRIYGEQFF.

V gene TRBV24-1 combines with J gene TRBJ1-2; TRBD1 matches at 12 bases. CDR3 size: 15 residues. V was clipped by 5 bases and J by 7 bases; unmatched bases: 7. In germline, CDR1 is KGHDR, CDR2 SFDVKD. CDR3 loop: CATSAGTGGASGYTF. CDR3 nucleotides: TGTGCCACCAGTGCAGGGACAGGGGGCGCGTCTGGCTACACCTTC.

There are a few counts of this clonotype. This chain connects TRBV14 to TRBJ1-1, with D maybe TRBD1 (6 bases). V lost 4 bases and J lost 5, with 17 bases in between. The germline gives CDR1 SGHDN, CDR2 FVKESK. The CDR3 extends over 15 amino acids. CDR3 sequence: CASSPHTGSGTEAFF. For the CDR3, the DNA is TGTGCCAGCAGCCCCCATACAGGGAGTGGAACTGAAGCTTTCTTT.

The genes are TRBV4-3 and TRBJ2-3; 8 bases are shared with TRBD1. The CDR3 runs 15 residues. The J segment lost 7 bases and the V segment lost 0 bases, leaving 6 bases of the junction unmatched. The germline gives CDR1 LGHNA, CDR2 YSLEER. The CDR3 DNA reads TGCGCCAGCAGCCAAGATCTCAGGGGGCGATATACGCAGTATTTT. It encodes CASSQDLRGRYTQYF.

The rearrangement links TRBV7-9 to TRBJ2-1; D call uncertain. V lost 6 bases, J lost 2 bases, and 8 bases lay in between. CDR3 length: 13 residues. Germline CDR1 and CDR2: SEHNR and FQNEAQ (reference sequence). The CDR3: CASRGKTYNEQFF. CDR3 bases: TGTGCCAGCAGAGGGAAGACCTACAATGAGCAGTTCTTC.

This rearrangement joins TRBV24-1 to TRBJ2-5, with 7 bases aligning to TRBD1. The CDR3 sequence is 15 residues long. Trimming took 1 base from V and 2 from J; bases not matched to a gene: 3. The V gene's germline CDR1 is KGHDR and CDR2 SFDVKD. The DNA for the CDR3 is TGTGCCACCAGTGATTTTAGGGGACAGCAAGAGACCCAGTACTTC. It codes for CATSDFRGQQETQYF.

The V call is TRBV20-1, the J call TRBJ2-1; 11 bases agree with TRBD2. This CDR3 has 15 residues. The V segment lost 3 bases and the J segment 10 bases; nucleotides outside the gene matches: 11. Germline-derived CDR1 and CDR2 are DFQATT and SNEGSKA (reference sequence). CDR3 protein: CSARGGTSGSREQFF. Written as DNA, the CDR3 is TGCAGTGCTAGGGGGGGGACTAGCGGCAGCAGGGAGCAGTTCTTC.

This clonotype was detected only a few times. V is TRBV5-5 and J is TRBJ2-5; 10 nucleotides line up with TRBD2. Looked up from germline, CDR1 is SGHKS and CDR2 is YYEKEE (reference sequence). CDR3 length: 17 amino acids. V lost 3 bases and J lost 2; bases outside the gene matches: 10. DNA for the CDR3: TGTGCCAGCAGCTCCCTGCCTGGACTAGCGGATCAAGAGACCCAGTACTTC. Its protein is CASSSLPGLADQETQYF. The full variable domain, with the rest looked up from reference TRBV5-5 and TRBJ2-5, is DAGVTQSPTHLIKTRGQQVTLRCSPISGHKSVSWYQQVLGQGPQFIFQYYEKEERGRGNFPDRFSARQFPNYSSELNVNALLLGDSALYLCASSSLPGLADQETQYFGPGTRLLVL.

This chain links TRBV27 with TRBJ2-1; 8 nucleotides match TRBD2. With V trimmed by 6 bases and J by 7 bases, 5 bases remained unmatched. The CDR3 runs to 13 residues. Germline V gene data show CDR1 as MNHEY and CDR2 as SMNVEV (reference sequence). The CDR3 spells CASSPREGNEQFF. CDR3 sequence (DNA): TGTGCCAGCAGCCCCCGGGAGGGGAATGAGCAGTTCTTC.

This clonotype has more than one count but fewer than ten. Here the CDR3 DNA reads TGTGCCAGCAGTGAAACGGCAGATACGCAGTATTTT. Translated, it gives CASSETADTQYF. The V call is TRBV25-1, the J call TRBJ2-3, with no clear D. V lost 2 bases to trimming and J lost 4 bases, with 4 bases between them. The CDR3 length is 12 residues. The germline V gene has CDR1 MGHDK and CDR2 SYGVNS.

J is TRBJ2-5 and V is TRBV28; 8 bases map to TRBD2. The J segment lost 4 bases and the V segment lost 5 bases, leaving 6 bases of the junction unmatched. Germline loops: CDR1 MDHEN, CDR2 SYDVKM. The CDR3 covers 14 residues. This chain's CDR3 is CASSISGSTETQYF. In nucleotides, the CDR3 is TGTGCCAGCAGTATAAGCGGGAGCACAGAGACCCAGTACTTC.

This clonotype appeared once. Relative to the germline gene, one junction end is altered; a read error may explain this. The J gene is TRBJ2-3, the V gene TRBV7-2; 7 nucleotides align to TRBD1. The CDR3 loop spans 15 amino acids. Looked up from germline, CDR1 is SGHTA and CDR2 is FQGNSA. The CDR3 DNA reads TGTGCCAGCACCTTATACCCCACAGGGGCAGATACGCAGTATTTT. Translation gives CASTLYPTGADTQYF.

The chain combines TRBV5-5 with TRBJ2-1, with D perhaps TRBD1 (5 bases). V was trimmed by 0 bases and J by 4 bases, leaving 11 bases between them. CDR1 is SGHKS and CDR2 is YYEKEE in the germline V gene (reference sequence). The CDR3 runs 15 residues. The CDR3 sequence is CASSLGGRRYNEQFF. CDR3 nucleotide sequence: TGTGCCAGCAGCTTGGGGGGCAGAAGATACAATGAGCAGTTCTTC.

The gene calls are TRBV7-2 and TRBJ1-5; D is perhaps TRBD1 (6 bases). Looked up from germline, CDR1 is SGHTA and CDR2 is FQGNSA. Trimming shortened V by 5 bases and J by 7 bases, and 12 bases separated the two germline ends. The CDR3 runs to 13 residues. Written as DNA, the CDR3 is TGTGCCAGCAGCGCCGGGGGGGGCCAGCCCCAGCATTTT. Translated, it gives CASSAGGGQPQHF.

V usage is TRBV7-2 and J usage is TRBJ2-5; 9 nucleotides agree with TRBD1. With V trimmed by 4 bases and J by 11 bases, 14 bases remained unmatched. The CDR3 contains 15 residues. CDR1 is SGHTA, CDR2 FQGNSA, per germline. CDR3 sequence reads: CASSWGDREGNEQYF. As DNA, the CDR3 is TGTGCCAGCAGCTGGGGGGACAGGGAGGGGAATGAGCAGTACTTC.

The rearrangement uses TRBV7-2 and TRBJ2-4; the match to TRBD2 covers 10 bases. The trim removed 5 bases at V and 7 bases at J, leaving 2 bases unmatched. This CDR3 has 13 amino acids. From germline, CDR1 is SGHTA and CDR2 FQGNSA. In DNA, the CDR3 is TGTGCCAGCAGCCAGGGACTAGCGAACATTCAGTACTTC. It is translated as CASSQGLANIQYF.

CDR3: CASSESSGLNYGYTF. The CDR3 region has the DNA TGTGCCAGCAGTGAATCATCAGGCCTCAACTATGGCTACACCTTC. The rearrangement links TRBV6-1 to TRBJ1-2; no reliable D call. Germline V gene sequence: CDR1 MNHNS, CDR2 SASEGT. The CDR3 runs 15 residues. With 2 bases removed from V and 2 bases from J, the gap between germline ends came to 12 bases.

The genes are TRBV7-2 and TRBJ2-1, with 8 bases identical to TRBD2. Germline V gives CDR1 SGHTA, CDR2 FQGNSA. CDR3 length equals 15 residues. With 5 bases clipped from V and 8 bases from J, the junction kept 11 bases outside the gene matches. The CDR3 nucleotides are TGTGCCAGCAGCCCGGGGGGGCGGACCGTCGATGAGCAGTTCTTC. This sequence encodes CASSPGGRTVDEQFF.